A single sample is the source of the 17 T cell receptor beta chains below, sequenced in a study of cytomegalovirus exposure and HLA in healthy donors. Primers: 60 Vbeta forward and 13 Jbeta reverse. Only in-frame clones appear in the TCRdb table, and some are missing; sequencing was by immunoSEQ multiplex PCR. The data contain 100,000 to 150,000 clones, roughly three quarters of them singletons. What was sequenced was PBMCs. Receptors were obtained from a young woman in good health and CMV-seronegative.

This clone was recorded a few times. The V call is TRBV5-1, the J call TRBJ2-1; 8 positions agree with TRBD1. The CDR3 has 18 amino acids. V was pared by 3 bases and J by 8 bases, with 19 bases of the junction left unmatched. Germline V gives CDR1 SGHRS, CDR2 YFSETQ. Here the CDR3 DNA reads TGCGCCAGCAGCTATGGACAGGGCGGCGGGGCGGTGGGGGATGAGCAGTTCTTC. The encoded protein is CASSYGQGGGAVGDEQFF.

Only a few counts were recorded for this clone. The CDR3 DNA follows: TGTGCCAGCAGCTTGGCAGACAGGACCACTGAAGCTTTCTTT. Protein sequence: CASSLADRTTEAFF. The chain links TRBV5-4 to TRBJ1-1; D is possibly TRBD1 (6 bases). Trimming cost V 0 bases and J 4 bases, with 10 bases left between them. CDR1 and CDR2 (germline): SGHNT, YYREEE (reference sequence). The CDR3 runs to 14 residues. The entire variable domain, with the rest obtained from reference TRBV5-4 and TRBJ1-1, is as follows: ETGVTQSPTHLIKTRGQQVTLRCSSQSGHNTVSWYQQALGQGPQFIFQYYREEENGRGNFPPRFSGLQFPNYSSELNVNALELDDSALYLCASSLADRTTEAFFGQGTRLTVV.

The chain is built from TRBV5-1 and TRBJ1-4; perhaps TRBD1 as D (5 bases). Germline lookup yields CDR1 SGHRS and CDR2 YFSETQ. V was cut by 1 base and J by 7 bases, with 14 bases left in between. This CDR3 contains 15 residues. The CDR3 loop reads CASSLMGQGPEKLFF. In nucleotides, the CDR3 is TGCGCCAGCAGCTTGATGGGCCAGGGCCCTGAAAAACTGTTTTTT.

Written as DNA, the CDR3 is TGTGCCAGCAGCCCCCGCGGCGGTGGAAAGGGCACAGATACGCAGTATTTT. Translation gives CASSPRGGGKGTDTQYF. The chain joins TRBV9 to TRBJ2-3; D gene uncertain. Per germline, CDR1 SGDLS and CDR2 YYNGEE. This CDR3 contains 17 residues. The V end lost 4 bases, the J end lost 1 base, and 19 bases lay between the germline ends.

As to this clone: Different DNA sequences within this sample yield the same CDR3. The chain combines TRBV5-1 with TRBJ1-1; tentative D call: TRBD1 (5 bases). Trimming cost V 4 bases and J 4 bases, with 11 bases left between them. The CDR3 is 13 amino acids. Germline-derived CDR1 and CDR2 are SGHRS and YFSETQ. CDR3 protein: CASSPGGGTEAFF. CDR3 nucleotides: TGCGCCAGCAGCCCCGGGGGTGGCACTGAAGCTTTCTTT.

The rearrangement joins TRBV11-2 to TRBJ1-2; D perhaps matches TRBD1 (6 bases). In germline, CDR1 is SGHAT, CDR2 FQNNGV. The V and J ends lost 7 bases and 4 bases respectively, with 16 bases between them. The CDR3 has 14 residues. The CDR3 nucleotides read TGTGCCAGCAACCGGATTCTAGGGGGCTATGGCTACACCTTC. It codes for CASNRILGGYGYTF. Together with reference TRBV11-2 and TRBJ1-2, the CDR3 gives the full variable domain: EAGVAQSPRYKIIEKRQSVAFWCNPISGHATLYWYQQILGQGPKLLIQFQNNGVVDDSQLPKDRFSAERLKGVDSTLKIQPAKLEDSAVYLCASNRILGGYGYTFGSGTRLTVV.

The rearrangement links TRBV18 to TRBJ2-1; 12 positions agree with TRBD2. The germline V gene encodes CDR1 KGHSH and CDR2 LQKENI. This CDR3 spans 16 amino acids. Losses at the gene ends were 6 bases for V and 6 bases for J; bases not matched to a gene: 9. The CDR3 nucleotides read TGTGCCAGCTCCCCAATGACTAGCGGGAGTGGCAATGAGCAGTTCTTC. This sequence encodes CASSPMTSGSGNEQFF.

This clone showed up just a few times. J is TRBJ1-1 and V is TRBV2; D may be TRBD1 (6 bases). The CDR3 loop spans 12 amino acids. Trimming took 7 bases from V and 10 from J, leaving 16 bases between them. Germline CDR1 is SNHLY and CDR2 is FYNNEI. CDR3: CASTGDGVGAFF. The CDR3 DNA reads TGTGCCAGCACAGGGGACGGGGTGGGAGCTTTCTTT.

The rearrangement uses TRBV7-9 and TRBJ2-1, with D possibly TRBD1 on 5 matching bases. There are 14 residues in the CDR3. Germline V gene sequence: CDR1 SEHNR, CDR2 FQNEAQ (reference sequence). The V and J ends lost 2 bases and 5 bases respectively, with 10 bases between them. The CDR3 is CASSLWTQNNEQFF. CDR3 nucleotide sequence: TGTGCCAGCAGCTTATGGACACAGAACAATGAGCAGTTCTTC.

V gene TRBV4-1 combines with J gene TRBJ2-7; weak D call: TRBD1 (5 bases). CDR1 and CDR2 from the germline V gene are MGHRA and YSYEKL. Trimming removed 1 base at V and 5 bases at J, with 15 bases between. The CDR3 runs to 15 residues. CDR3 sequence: CASSQVERGRNEQYF. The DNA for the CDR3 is TGCGCCAGCAGCCAAGTCGAAAGGGGTCGTAACGAGCAGTACTTC.

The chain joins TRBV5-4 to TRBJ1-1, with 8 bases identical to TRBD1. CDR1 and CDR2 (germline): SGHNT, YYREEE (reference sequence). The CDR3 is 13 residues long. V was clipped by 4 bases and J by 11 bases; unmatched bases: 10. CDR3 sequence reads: CASSAGQGATAFF. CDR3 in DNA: TGTGCCAGCAGCGCAGGACAGGGCGCTACGGCTTTCTTT.

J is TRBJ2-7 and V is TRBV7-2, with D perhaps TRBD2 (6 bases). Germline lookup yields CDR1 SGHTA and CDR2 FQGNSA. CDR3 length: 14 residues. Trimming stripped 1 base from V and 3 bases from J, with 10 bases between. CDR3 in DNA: TGTGCCAGCAGCTTAGACGGAGGGAACTACGAGCAGTACTTC. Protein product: CASSLDGGNYEQYF.

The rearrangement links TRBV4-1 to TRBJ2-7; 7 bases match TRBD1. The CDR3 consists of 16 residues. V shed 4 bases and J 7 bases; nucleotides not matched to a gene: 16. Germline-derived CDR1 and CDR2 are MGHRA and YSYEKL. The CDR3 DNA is TGCGCCAGCAGCCCCACACCGGGACAGAATACGTTAGAGCAGTACTTC. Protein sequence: CASSPTPGQNTLEQYF.

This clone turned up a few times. In nucleotides, the CDR3 is TGTGCCAGCAGCTTAAATCCTACGACCACGGGAGCTTTCTTT. It translates to CASSLNPTTTGAFF. V is TRBV5-6 and J is TRBJ1-1; D not resolved. The germline V gene has CDR1 SGHDT and CDR2 YYEEEE. The CDR3 extends over 14 amino acids. Trimming left V 2 bases short and J 10 bases short, with 18 bases between.

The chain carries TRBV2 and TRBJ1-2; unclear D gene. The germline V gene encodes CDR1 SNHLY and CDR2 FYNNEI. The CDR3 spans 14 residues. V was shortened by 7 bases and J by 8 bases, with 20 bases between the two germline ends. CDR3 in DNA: TGTGCCAGCACCGCAGAGAGGAGAGGAGGAGGCTACACCTTC. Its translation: CASTAERRGGGYTF.

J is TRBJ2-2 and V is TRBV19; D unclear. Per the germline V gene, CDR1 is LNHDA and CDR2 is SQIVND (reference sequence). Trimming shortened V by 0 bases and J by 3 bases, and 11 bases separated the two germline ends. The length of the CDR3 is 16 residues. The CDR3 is CASSIDWSGYTGELFF. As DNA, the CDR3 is TGTGCCAGTAGTATAGATTGGTCCGGGTACACCGGGGAGCTGTTTTTT.

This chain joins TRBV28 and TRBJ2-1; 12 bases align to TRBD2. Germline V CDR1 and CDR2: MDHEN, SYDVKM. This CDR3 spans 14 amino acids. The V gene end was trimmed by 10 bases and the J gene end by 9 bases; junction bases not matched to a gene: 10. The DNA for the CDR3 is TGTGCCACTAGAGAGCTAGCGGGAGGGATTGAGCAGTTCTTC. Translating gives CATRELAGGIEQFF.